Following are 17 T cell receptor beta chains from one sample sequenced in a study of shared clonotypes between healthy human individuals. Using immunoSEQ multiplex PCR, the repertoire was profiled, and TCRdb retains in-frame clones only, with some absent. Of 2 million to 3 million clones in the sample, under 95% were seen once. The sample consisted of naive CD4+ T cells from PBMCs. This sample's subset: CD45RA+ positively selected. The receptor set was obtained from a man between 18 and 29 years old in good health. Some clones in this sample may be carry-over from other donors' samples.

The chain links TRBV28 to TRBJ2-1; D is perhaps TRBD1 or TRBD2 (5 bases each). CDR3 length: 16 amino acids. Germline values: CDR1 MDHEN, CDR2 SYDVKM. V lost 2 bases, J lost 3 bases, and 14 bases lay in between. The CDR3 spells CASSLGGWRYYNEQFF. As DNA, the CDR3 is TGTGCCAGCAGTTTAGGGGGTTGGAGGTACTACAATGAGCAGTTCTTC.

With regard to this clone: The same CDR3 arises from other DNA sequences in this sample as well. The chain is built from TRBV28 and TRBJ1-1; 7 nucleotides match TRBD1. Germline CDR1 MDHEN, CDR2 SYDVKM. The CDR3 is 13 residues long. The trim removed 6 bases at V and 4 bases at J, leaving 5 bases unmatched. CDR3: CASSPGGGTEAFF. Here the CDR3 DNA reads TGTGCCAGCAGCCCAGGGGGTGGCACTGAAGCTTTCTTT.

The chain recombines TRBV9 with TRBJ2-7; 7 nucleotides line up with TRBD2. CDR1 and CDR2 from the germline V gene are SGDLS and YYNGEE. The CDR3 has 14 residues. V lost 4 bases, J lost 4 bases, and 8 bases stayed unmatched. CDR3 region: CASSPRGVEYEQYF. CDR3 coding DNA: TGTGCCAGCAGCCCCCGGGGGGTAGAGTACGAGCAGTACTTC.

This clone is a singleton in its sample. This rearrangement joins TRBV5-1 to TRBJ2-1; D remains unclear. Germline V gene sequence: CDR1 SGHRS, CDR2 YFSETQ. There are 16 residues in the CDR3. V lost 3 bases to trimming and J lost 0 bases, with 13 bases between them. CDR3 loop: CASSSGRPSSYNEQFF. In DNA, the CDR3 is TGCGCCAGCAGCTCGGGCAGGCCGAGCTCCTACAATGAGCAGTTCTTC.

Only one count was recorded for this clone. Other DNA sequences from this sample encode an identical CDR3 as well. The CDR3 here is CAWSQGQGGGNTIYF. CDR3 DNA: TGTGCCTGGAGTCAAGGACAGGGGGGCGGAAACACCATATATTTT. V usage is TRBV30 and J usage is TRBJ1-3, with 10 bases matching TRBD1. Germline V gene sequence: CDR1 GTSNPN, CDR2 SVGIG (reference sequence). CDR3 length: 15 amino acids. The V gene end was trimmed by 2 bases and the J gene end by 4 bases; junction bases not matched to a gene: 5.

This clone has only a few counts. This sequence joins TRBV18 and TRBJ1-2, with D perhaps TRBD1 (5 bases). Germline V gives CDR1 KGHSH, CDR2 LQKENI. CDR3 size: 14 residues. V was pared by 3 bases and J by 5 bases, with 13 bases between. The chain's CDR3 is CASSPGRVEYGYTF. The DNA of the CDR3 is TGTGCCAGCTCACCGGGCAGGGTTGAATATGGCTACACCTTC.

The rearrangement links TRBV30 to TRBJ1-4, with 8 positions matching TRBD1. The ends lost 7 bases at V and 6 bases at J; junction bases unmatched: 4. CDR3 length equals 12 residues. In germline, CDR1 is GTSNPN, CDR2 SVGIG (reference sequence). Here the CDR3 DNA reads TGTGCCTCGACAGGGGTTCATGAAAAACTGTTTTTT. Translated, it gives CASTGVHEKLFF. The full variable domain, with the rest looked up from reference TRBV30 and TRBJ1-4, is SQTIHQWPATLVQPVGSPLSLECTVEGTSNPNLYWYRQAAGRGLQLLFYSVGIGQISSEVPQNLSASRPQDRQFILSSKKLLLSDSGFYLCASTGVHEKLFFGSGTQLSVL.

This sequence joins TRBV2 and TRBJ1-2; TRBD1 matches 10 bases. CDR3 length: 11 residues. Germline CDR1 is SNHLY and CDR2 is FYNNEI. Trimming took 4 bases from V and 11 from J; bases not matched to a gene: 1. The CDR3, as DNA: TGTGCCAGCAGTGGGACAGGGGGTTACACCTTC. Amino acid sequence: CASSGTGGYTF.

This chain connects TRBV7-2 to TRBJ1-5; weak D call: TRBD1 (6 bases). V lost 5 bases, J lost 9 bases, and 11 bases lay in between. CDR1 is SGHTA and CDR2 is FQGNSA in the germline V gene. This CDR3 spans 12 amino acids. Here the CDR3 reads CASSASDRPQHF. DNA of the CDR3: TGTGCCAGCAGCGCGTCGGACAGGCCCCAGCATTTT.

J is TRBJ2-1 and V is TRBV9, with a possible D match to TRBD2 (6 bases). V was pared by 0 bases and J by 0 bases, with 16 bases between. CDR1 and CDR2 from the germline V gene are SGDLS and YYNGEE. The CDR3 has 18 amino acids. The CDR3 bases are TGTGCCAGCAGCGTAGCAGGTAGCGGACTCCACTCCTACAATGAGCAGTTCTTC. It translates to CASSVAGSGLHSYNEQFF.

This chain joins TRBV4-3 and TRBJ2-2; 8 bases are a match to TRBD2. The CDR3 length is 17 residues. V shed 0 bases and J 0 bases; nucleotides not matched to a gene: 3. Looked up from germline, CDR1 is LGHNA and CDR2 is YSLEER. The CDR3 reads CASSQEVAGTNTGELFF. The CDR3 region has the DNA TGCGCCAGCAGCCAAGAGGTAGCGGGGACGAACACCGGGGAGCTGTTTTTT.

V is TRBV5-1 and J is TRBJ2-1, with a weak D call TRBD2 (5 bases). The CDR3 extends over 14 amino acids. V lost 4 bases, J lost 3 bases, and 11 bases lay in between. CDR1 is SGHRS and CDR2 is YFSETQ in the germline V gene. In DNA, the CDR3 is TGCGCCAGCAGCCGGGGAGAGCTCTACAATGAGCAGTTCTTC. Amino acids: CASSRGELYNEQFF.

This clone has just one count. The chain has TRBV25-1 and TRBJ2-1; D might be TRBD1 or TRBD2, each matching 5 bases. V was shortened by 5 bases and J by 1 base, with 12 bases between the two germline ends. Germline CDR1 and CDR2: MGHDK and SYGVNS. The CDR3 runs 15 residues. CDR3 DNA: TGTGCCAGCAGTCCTTTTGGGGGTTCCTACAATGAGCAGTTCTTC. This translates into CASSPFGGSYNEQFF. Full variable domain (remainder filled in from reference TRBV25-1 and TRBJ2-1): EADIYQTPRYLVIGTGKKITLECSQTMGHDKMYWYQQDPGMELHLIHYSYGVNSTEKGDLSSESTVSRIRTEHFPLTLESARPSHTSQYLCASSPFGGSYNEQFFGPGTRLTVL.

This chain connects TRBV5-1 to TRBJ2-3, with TRBD2 matching 10 bases. The germline V gene has CDR1 SGHRS and CDR2 YFSETQ. The V and J ends lost 0 bases and 3 bases, in that order; junction bases with no gene match: 7. This CDR3 spans 17 amino acids. The CDR3 reads CASSLVSSGSGTDTQYF. CDR3 nucleotides: TGCGCCAGCAGCTTGGTGTCTAGCGGGAGTGGGACAGATACGCAGTATTTT.

The gene calls are TRBV7-2 and TRBJ2-2, with a tentative D call TRBD2 (5 bases). The germline gives CDR1 SGHTA, CDR2 FQGNSA. The CDR3 length is 14 residues. Trimming stripped 4 bases from V and 5 bases from J, with 11 bases between. CDR3 DNA: TGTGCCAGCAGCTACGGGGTCAGGACCGGGGAGCTGTTTTTT. It is translated as CASSYGVRTGELFF.

The V and J genes are TRBV6-6 and TRBJ2-3; D possibly uses TRBD1 or TRBD2 (6 bases each). Deletions cut 2 bases from V and 6 bases from J, with 18 bases between. Germline loops: CDR1 MNHNY, CDR2 SVGAGI (reference sequence). The CDR3 covers 16 residues. CDR3 bases: TGTGCCAGCAGTTACGACGGCCGGGGGCGGCCGGATACGCAGTATTTT. Protein product: CASSYDGRGRPDTQYF.

The chain joins TRBV4-1 to TRBJ1-1; D uncertain. This CDR3 contains 13 residues. From germline, CDR1 is MGHRA and CDR2 YSYEKL. The ends were cut back, 1 base at V and 6 bases at J, with 9 bases in the middle. CDR3 sequence reads: CASSQAGRAEAFF. The CDR3 DNA sequence: TGCGCCAGCAGCCAAGCCGGGAGGGCTGAAGCTTTCTTT.